Below are 29 T cell receptor beta chains sequenced from a single sample in a study of human T cells and chemical hapten exposure. Time point here: pre-sensitization, week 0. The treatment denotes: therapeutic diphenylcyclopropenone sensitization with weekly scalp DPC. TCRdb ran MiXCR on the RACE reads and lists one entry per CDR3 protein. Seen here are 150,000 to 200,000 distinct CDR3 sequences, approximately 31% observed once, and the top ten hold less than 3.5%. The sequencing here drew on whole blood, taken in connection with sensitization to the hapten diphenylcyclopropenone (DPC). These receptors came from a woman aged 25-40 years with alopecia areata. Some clones in this sample may be carry-over from other donors' samples.

This clonotype was observed a handful of times. This chain joins TRBV9 and TRBJ2-7, with 9 bases that match TRBD1. The germline V gene encodes CDR1 SGDLS and CDR2 YYNGEE. CDR3 length: 14 amino acids. V shed 4 bases and J 7 bases; nucleotides not matched to a gene: 9. The CDR3 DNA follows: TGTGCCAGCAGCTCCGCGACAGGGGGAAGAGAGCAGTACTTC. It codes for CASSSATGGREQYF.

This clonotype was counted only a few times. This chain uses TRBV29-1 with TRBJ1-4; tentative D call: TRBD1 (5 bases). The germline V gene has CDR1 SQVTM and CDR2 ANQGSEA. This CDR3 spans 13 amino acids. Trimming pared 4 bases from V and 8 bases from J, leaving 14 bases between. For the CDR3, the DNA is TGCAGCGTTGGGCGGGGGTTCGGGGAAAAACTGTTTTTT. Translating it yields CSVGRGFGEKLFF.

The chain has TRBV20-1 and TRBJ2-1; D not certain. In germline, CDR1 is DFQATT, CDR2 SNEGSKA (reference sequence). The CDR3 is made up of 10 amino acids. V lost 5 bases, J lost 5 bases, and 4 bases lay in between. CDR3 in DNA: TGCAGTGCTTTTAACAATGAGCAGTTCTTC. Protein product: CSAFNNEQFF.

The chain links TRBV29-1 to TRBJ2-1; perhaps TRBD2 as D (5 bases). V was cut by 7 bases and J by 9 bases, with 10 bases left in between. CDR3 length: 10 residues. The germline V gene has CDR1 SQVTM and CDR2 ANQGSEA. CDR3 nucleotides: TGCAGCGCCGGTGAGGGTGAGCAGTTCTTC. This gives the protein CSAGEGEQFF.

A few counts support this clonotype. This rearrangement joins TRBV10-3 to TRBJ1-5, with D maybe TRBD1 (5 bases). Germline CDR1 is ENHRY and CDR2 is SYGVKD. This CDR3 comprises 13 residues. The V end lost 2 bases, the J end lost 8 bases, and 10 bases lay between the germline ends. The CDR3 loop reads CAISEREGEPQHF. The CDR3 region has the DNA TGTGCCATCAGTGAGCGGGAAGGGGAGCCCCAGCATTTT.

Ten or more counts support this clonotype. This rearrangement joins TRBV30 to TRBJ2-1, with 13 bases identical to TRBD2. CDR1 GTSNPN and CDR2 SVGIG come from the germline V gene (reference sequence). CDR3 length: 15 amino acids. Losses at the gene ends were 1 base for V and 6 bases for J; bases not matched to a gene: 3. The CDR3 reads CAWSATSGGSNEQFF. The CDR3 nucleotides are TGTGCCTGGAGTGCGACTAGCGGGGGGAGCAATGAGCAGTTCTTC.

There are many counts of this clonotype. V usage is TRBV20-1 and J usage is TRBJ2-4; 9 bases align to TRBD1. The junction had 5 bases not matched to a gene; V was cut back by 1 base and J by 1 base. Germline CDR1 and CDR2: DFQATT and SNEGSKA (reference sequence). The CDR3 is made up of 16 amino acids. The CDR3 here is CSARAGTGRAKNIQYF. Here the CDR3 DNA reads TGCAGTGCTAGAGCGGGGACAGGGAGGGCCAAAAACATTCAGTACTTC.

This clonotype was detected only once. The chain employs TRBV7-2 and TRBJ2-1, with a possible D match to TRBD2 (5 bases). The germline CDR1 and CDR2 sequences are SGHTA and FQGNSA. Trimming took off 0 bases at V and 12 bases at J, with 6 bases between the two ends. The CDR3 has 11 residues. This CDR3 is CASSLAEVQFF. CDR3 sequence (DNA): TGTGCCAGCAGCTTAGCGGAGGTGCAGTTCTTC.

The chain's CDR3 is CASSSQKNTEAFF. CDR3 bases: TGTGCCAGCAGTTCCCAAAAGAACACTGAAGCTTTCTTT. This rearrangement joins TRBV6-5 to TRBJ1-1, with D uncertain. Trimming shortened V by 4 bases and J by 1 base, and 7 bases separated the two germline ends. Germline CDR1 is MNHEY and CDR2 is SVGAGI. The CDR3 runs 13 residues.

This clonotype was recorded at least ten times. The gene calls are TRBV5-1 and TRBJ1-4, with TRBD1 matching over 9 bases. V gave up 4 bases and J gave up 8 bases; unmatched junction bases: 6. Germline V gives CDR1 SGHRS, CDR2 YFSETQ. This CDR3 contains 14 residues. Written as DNA, the CDR3 is TGCGCCAGCAGCAAGGACAGGGGCGGCGAAAAACTGTTTTTT. Amino acids: CASSKDRGGEKLFF.

This chain links TRBV15 with TRBJ2-7; D is unresolved. The V end lost 0 bases, the J end lost 3 bases, and 12 bases lay between the germline ends. This CDR3 spans 15 amino acids. Germline CDR1 LNHNV, CDR2 YYDKDF (reference sequence). The CDR3, as DNA: TGTGCCACCAGCAGAGAAGGGTTTGGTAACTACGAGCAGTACTTC. This sequence encodes CATSREGFGNYEQYF.

The CDR3 spells CASSVLGDSNQPQHF. CDR3 DNA: TGTGCCAGCAGCGTGCTTGGTGATAGCAATCAGCCCCAGCATTTT. V gene TRBV9 combines with J gene TRBJ1-5; no firm D call. Looked up from germline, CDR1 is SGDLS and CDR2 is YYNGEE. Trimming left V 2 bases short and J 0 bases short, with 9 bases between. This CDR3 has 15 amino acids.

This chain links TRBV20-1 with TRBJ1-5, with no clear D. This CDR3 region has 13 residues. The germline gives CDR1 DFQATT, CDR2 SNEGSKA (reference sequence). V was shortened by 4 bases and J by 0 bases, with 7 bases between the two germline ends. DNA for the CDR3: TGCAGTGCTAAGAGTTATAGCAATCAGCCCCAGCATTTT. It yields the protein CSAKSYSNQPQHF.

This chain joins TRBV20-1 and TRBJ1-5; TRBD1 matches at 10 bases. The CDR3 is made up of 13 amino acids. V lost 5 bases to trimming and J lost 6 bases; unmatched junction nucleotides: 4. Germline CDR1 DFQATT, CDR2 SNEGSKA (reference sequence). Written as DNA, the CDR3 is TGCAGTGCTTACGACAGGGGGCTTCAGCCCCAGCATTTT. This gives the protein CSAYDRGLQPQHF.

The chain links TRBV7-8 to TRBJ1-5; D is perhaps TRBD1 (5 bases). This CDR3 region has 17 residues. V was pared by 2 bases and J by 1 base, with 15 bases between. Germline V gives CDR1 SGHVS, CDR2 FQNEAQ. CDR3 sequence: CASSLRFEGSSNQPQHF. The CDR3, as DNA: TGTGCCAGCAGCTTACGTTTCGAGGGGTCGAGCAATCAGCCCCAGCATTTT.

This rearrangement joins TRBV9 to TRBJ2-6; D is uncertain. The CDR3 covers 14 residues. V lost 1 base and J lost 1, with 3 bases in between. CDR1 and CDR2 (germline): SGDLS, YYNGEE. The CDR3 DNA is TGTGCCAGCAGCGTACGGTCTGGGGCCAACGTCCTGACTTTC. It specifies CASSVRSGANVLTF.

This clonotype was counted a few times. The chain uses TRBV11-2 and TRBJ1-2; no definite D call. V shed 5 bases and J shed 7 bases, with 14 bases lying between them. Germline-derived CDR1 and CDR2 are SGHAT and FQNNGV. The CDR3 has 13 amino acids. The CDR3 is CASSPHARVGYTF. The CDR3 nucleotides are TGTGCCAGCAGCCCCCACGCGAGAGTTGGCTACACCTTC.

The chain employs TRBV4-1 and TRBJ1-4; 8 bases agree with TRBD1. Per the germline V gene, CDR1 is MGHRA and CDR2 is YSYEKL. The CDR3 consists of 15 residues. Trimming removed 4 bases from V and 4 bases from J; junction bases left unmatched: 5. The DNA of the CDR3 is TGCGCCAGCAGCCGCGGGACAGGCCTTAATGAAAAACTGTTTTTT. Protein sequence: CASSRGTGLNEKLFF.

Many counts were recorded for this clonotype. This rearrangement joins TRBV7-9 to TRBJ2-6, with no clear D. V was shortened by 2 bases and J by 0 bases, with 2 bases between the two germline ends. Germline V gene data show CDR1 as SEHNR and CDR2 as FQNEAQ (reference sequence). The CDR3 runs 14 residues. CDR3 nucleotides: TGTGCCAGCAGCTTAATCTCTGGGGCCAACGTCCTGACTTTC. It yields the protein CASSLISGANVLTF.

In this sample, this clonotype turned up a few times. The CDR3 DNA reads as TGTGCCACCAGTGCTCTGGACAGGCGCAATGAGCAGTTCTTC. Translating it yields CATSALDRRNEQFF. The J gene is TRBJ2-1, the V gene TRBV24-1, with 7 bases fitting TRBD1. J gave up 6 bases and V 5 bases, and 6 bases lay outside the gene matches. This CDR3 is built from 14 residues. Per germline, CDR1 KGHDR and CDR2 SFDVKD.

The chain combines TRBV19 with TRBJ2-2; 12 bases map to TRBD1. The CDR3 is 16 amino acids. The germline V gene has CDR1 LNHDA and CDR2 SQIVND (reference sequence). Trimming took 7 bases from V and 5 from J; bases not matched to a gene: 8. CDR3 nucleotides: TGTGCCAGTACCCACCGGGACAGGGGGCTTACCGGGGAGCTGTTTTTT. Residues: CASTHRDRGLTGELFF.

CDR3 nucleotide sequence: TGTGCCAGCAGTTACTCCCAGCGGGGGAACTCCTACGAGCAGTACTTC. It codes for CASSYSQRGNSYEQYF. The chain joins TRBV6-2 or TRBV6-3 to TRBJ2-7, with 8 nucleotides matching TRBD2. The CDR3 is 16 amino acids. Germline-derived CDR1 and CDR2 are MNHEY and SVGEGT. The V segment lost 0 bases and the J segment 0 bases; nucleotides outside the gene matches: 4.

In this sample, this clonotype turned up a few times. The genes are TRBV20-1 and TRBJ2-3; 8 nucleotides line up with TRBD2. The J segment lost 3 bases and the V segment lost 4 bases, leaving 6 bases of the junction unmatched. This CDR3 is 14 amino acids long. CDR1 DFQATT and CDR2 SNEGSKA come from the germline V gene (reference sequence). CDR3 loop: CSANMAGGTDTQYF. The CDR3 DNA is TGCAGTGCTAATATGGCGGGGGGTACAGATACGCAGTATTTT.

This chain connects TRBV29-1 to TRBJ2-3; TRBD2 aligns across 9 bases. The ends lost 8 bases at V and 2 bases at J; junction bases unmatched: 11. This CDR3 has 15 residues. Germline CDR1 is SQVTM and CDR2 is ANQGSEA. The DNA of the CDR3 is TGCAGCATTGCCCACAGCGGGGGGTCCACAGATACGCAGTATTTT. Translated: CSIAHSGGSTDTQYF.

V and J are TRBV6-1 and TRBJ2-3; D is uncertain. In germline, CDR1 is MNHNS, CDR2 SASEGT. V dropped 1 base and J dropped 8 bases, with 13 bases sitting between them. The CDR3 runs to 14 residues. The CDR3 spells CASSEDTAFGTQYF. DNA for the CDR3: TGTGCCAGCAGTGAAGATACGGCATTCGGTACGCAGTATTTT.

This clonotype was seen a handful of times. The chain joins TRBV7-2 to TRBJ2-3; D unresolved. The CDR3 covers 11 residues. V was shortened by 5 bases and J by 3 bases, with 3 bases between the two germline ends. Germline lookup yields CDR1 SGHTA and CDR2 FQGNSA. Here the CDR3 DNA reads TGTGCCAGCAGCATTACAGATACGCAGTATTTT. Its translation: CASSITDTQYF.

The rearrangement joins TRBV29-1 to TRBJ2-3; D unresolved. The germline gives CDR1 SQVTM, CDR2 ANQGSEA. Trimming took 4 bases from V and 0 from J, leaving 5 bases between them. CDR3 length: 12 residues. CDR3 coding DNA: TGCAGCGTTGGCCCGAGCACAGATACGCAGTATTTT. This translates into CSVGPSTDTQYF.

The chain combines TRBV29-1 with TRBJ2-5, with 7 bases that match TRBD2. V lost 4 bases to trimming and J lost 1 base; unmatched junction nucleotides: 0. The CDR3 has 12 amino acids. Germline V lookup: CDR1 SQVTM, CDR2 ANQGSEA. The CDR3: CSVASGQETQYF. CDR3 bases: TGCAGCGTTGCTAGCGGCCAAGAGACCCAGTACTTC.

The chain links TRBV3-1 to TRBJ2-7; a possible D gene is TRBD1 (6 bases). The V end was cut by 2 bases, the J end by 1 base, with 12 bases between. Per germline, CDR1 LGHDT and CDR2 YNNKEL (reference sequence). This CDR3 is 15 amino acids long. The CDR3 sequence: CASSQYRDTSYEQYF. CDR3 in DNA: TGTGCCAGCAGCCAATACCGGGACACTTCCTACGAGCAGTACTTC.